One T cell receptor (beta chain) is described in this entry. Its antigen remains undetermined. No base quality information exists; no much larger clone differs at one position. Receptor amplification or capture employed the immunoSEQ multiplex PCR assay. In TCRdb, the immuneACCESS table is reduced to in-frame sequences with V and J assigned. These tables do not hold every clone; where another copy was compared, an unresolved V gene accounts for under half, and the others remain unexplained. Present in this sample are roughly 73,000 clones, about 92% of which were seen just once. The top ten clones comprise 0.25% to 0.3% of the sample. The CDR3 holds 17 amino acids from the cysteine to the phenylalanine. Only CDR3 DNA is held: 51 bases, read in frame from base 1. V is pared back by 4 bases and J by 0 bases, with 17 bases lying between the germline termini. This entry is derived from a study of technical replicates of blood from a handful of donors (dated by TCRdb to the late 2010s).

The TCR comes from a human donor in good health. The sequenced material came from T cells isolated from PBMCs. The chain couples TRBV23-1 to TRBJ2-3; tentative D gene TRBD2, with 5 bases matching. TRBV23-1 is reported as an ORF; its role is uncertain. The sequence in DNA is TGCGCCAGCAGTCGGAGAGGAGACTACTGGAGCACAGATACGCAGTATTTT. Translation gives CASSRRGDYWSTDTQYF.